The T cell receptor beta chain under discussion was sequenced for a study of type 1 and type 2 diabetes patients. Anyone with other autoimmune disease or infection in the prior four weeks was excluded. Peripheral blood, about 11 milliliters per participant, was collected. Whole-study findings and limits: Type 2 diabetes repertoires were more diverse than type 1 diabetes repertoires.

CDR3 length: 17 residues. The V gene's germline CDR1 is SGHRS and CDR2 YFSETQ. Trimming took 0 bases from V and 1 from J; bases not matched to a gene: 9. A note on this clonotype: Its antigen is as yet unknown.

Genomic DNA was the PCR template. Multiplex PCR with 30 forward and 13 reverse primers amplified the TCR beta CDR3. One entry per CDR3 protein, called by TCRdb with MiXCR from the multiplex PCR reads. The repertoire holds more than 250,000 distinct CDR3 sequences, approximately 50% seen once, with approximately 13% in the top ten. Sequenced material: peripheral blood mononuclear cells (PBMCs). The rearrangement uses TRBV5-1 and TRBJ1-2; 7 bases are a match to TRBD1. The receptor was derived from a man in his late teens or twenties with type 2 diabetes. The CDR3 loop reads CASSLEPGQIYNYGYTF. For the CDR3, the DNA is TGCGCCAGCAGCTTGGAACCGGGACAGATTTATAACTATGGCTACACCTTC.